Below are 2 T cell receptor beta chains sequenced from a single sample in a study of Graves' ophthalmopathy and Graves' hyperthyroidism. Beta-chain TCR CDR3 regions were amplified from RNA transcripts. RT-PCR with HTBI primers came first, then second-round multiplex PCR. TCRdb re-analysed the multiplex PCR reads in MiXCR, keeping a single row per CDR3 protein. The sample yields around 1.1 million distinct CDR3 sequences, around a third seen once. The sample taken for sequencing was peripheral blood or thyroid tissue (not recorded which). The receptors here all came from an adult man with Graves' hyperthyroidism.

The genes are TRBV27 and TRBJ2-7, with D perhaps TRBD1 (5 bases). V was clipped by 10 bases and J by 5 bases, with 15 bases between them. The CDR3 sequence is 12 residues long. CDR1 and CDR2 from the germline V gene are MNHEY and SMNVEV (reference sequence). CDR3 in amino acids: CAKKGKSDEQYF. In nucleotides, the CDR3 is TGTGCCAAAAAGGGGAAGAGCGACGAGCAGTACTTC.

The J gene is TRBJ2-6, the V gene TRBV29-1; D unresolved. CDR1 is SQVTM, CDR2 ANQGSEA, per germline. V lost 6 bases and J 4 bases, leaving 10 bases between the germline ends. The CDR3 covers 13 residues. The CDR3 region has the DNA TGCAGCGTAGTCTCTCAGGGGGCCAACGTCCTGACTTTC. The encoded protein is CSVVSQGANVLTF.